The present T cell receptor (beta chain) was sequenced within a study of PD-L1 blockade in urothelial cancer. Findings of the study overall: Expansion of tumor-associated blood clones at 3 weeks was greater in durable-benefit patients.

This CDR3 is built from 17 residues. A word on this clone: The antigen is unknown.

Time point noted: peripheral blood 6 weeks after treatment start. Data came from immunoSEQ multiplex PCR; TCRdb stores just in-frame clones and leaves some out. The table records 20,000 to 25,000 clones, around 91% of them present only once. This rearrangement joins TRBV21-1 to TRBJ1-5; the table names TRBD1, a call not compared with the DNA. TRBV21-1 is a pseudogene segment. The TCR originated in a woman aged 55-70 years with urothelial cancer. The sample was PBMCs, taken around atezolizumab (anti-PD-L1) treatment. Written as DNA, the CDR3 is TGTGCCAGCAGCAAAGCGACAGGGGTCCTAAGCAATCAGCCCCAGCATTTT. It encodes CASSKATGVLSNQPQHF.